These 21 T cell receptor beta chains share one sample of origin, sequenced in a study of T cells in localized non-small cell lung cancer (TCRdb year 2020). The method was the immunoSEQ multiplex PCR assay. In its TCRdb copy, this immuneACCESS table keeps in-frame sequences only and misses some clones. Where compared with another copy, unresolved V genes explain less than half of these, and the others have no known cause. Across this sample there are around 5,400 clones, with 85% seen only once. The ten largest clones represent about 9.1% of the sample. This specimen consisted of PBMCs, obtained before any cancer treatment. All receptors derive from a woman aged 40-69 years with stage II lung adenocarcinoma.

The V call is TRBV5-1, the J call TRBJ1-1; the D gene is possibly TRBD1 (5 bases). V was cut by 0 bases and J by 3 bases, with 12 bases left in between. Germline V gene data show CDR1 as SGHRS and CDR2 as YFSETQ. This CDR3 comprises 15 residues. CDR3 loop: CASSLDGGGYTEAFF. CDR3 sequence (DNA): TGCGCCAGCAGCTTGGATGGGGGAGGGTACACTGAAGCTTTCTTT.

The chain joins TRBV29-1 to TRBJ1-1, with TRBD1 as a possible D gene (6 bases). V was trimmed by 5 bases and J by 1 base, leaving 17 bases between them. Germline V gives CDR1 SQVTM, CDR2 ANQGSEA. The CDR3 has 15 residues. CDR3 DNA sequence: TGCAGCGTTCGGCGCGTCGGAGGGGGGAACACTGAAGCTTTCTTT. It yields the protein CSVRRVGGGNTEAFF.

This sequence joins TRBV10-2 and TRBJ1-2; 7 bases match TRBD1. V was clipped by 2 bases and J by 12 bases; unmatched bases: 9. The length of the CDR3 is 13 residues. Germline assignment: CDR1 WSHSY and CDR2 SAAADI. Here the CDR3 DNA reads TGCGCCAGCAGTGAGAAGGGGGCCAGCCGAAACACCTTC. Amino acid sequence: CASSEKGASRNTF.

The rearrangement uses TRBV2 and TRBJ2-7; TRBD1 aligns across 9 bases. The V segment lost 5 bases and the J segment 1 base; nucleotides outside the gene matches: 6. The CDR3 extends over 15 amino acids. Germline loops: CDR1 SNHLY, CDR2 FYNNEI. CDR3 nucleotides: TGTGCCAGCAGTAAACGACAGGGGGGGTCCTACGAGCAGTACTTC. This gives the protein CASSKRQGGSYEQYF.

The chain is built from TRBV14 and TRBJ1-1, with D perhaps matching TRBD1 (6 bases). V lost 4 bases and J lost 3, with 27 bases in between. Germline-derived CDR1 and CDR2 are SGHDN and FVKESK. The CDR3 is 19 amino acids. CDR3 coding DNA: TGTGCCAGCAGCCCCCTAAGGTGGCCAGGGGAGGTCCCAGACACTGAAGCTTTCTTT. It codes for CASSPLRWPGEVPDTEAFF.

The CDR3: CASSRDMNTEAFF. Written as DNA, the CDR3 is TGTGCCAGCAGCAGAGATATGAACACTGAAGCTTTCTTT. V and J are TRBV7-8 and TRBJ1-1, with D unclear. V was trimmed by 5 bases and J by 0 bases, leaving 7 bases between them. The CDR3 sequence is 13 residues long. Germline V gene data show CDR1 as SGHVS and CDR2 as FQNEAQ.

This clone was counted between two and nine times. This chain links TRBV7-3 with TRBJ2-2; TRBD2 is a possible D gene (5 bases). Trimming took off 1 base at V and 7 bases at J, with 13 bases between the two ends. This CDR3 has 15 residues. CDR1 and CDR2 from the germline V gene are SGHTA and FQGTGA. CDR3 region: CASSLNSAGFGELFF. CDR3 nucleotide sequence: TGTGCCAGCAGCTTAAATAGTGCGGGTTTCGGGGAGCTGTTTTTT.

The gene calls are TRBV9 and TRBJ2-6, with 8 bases aligning to TRBD2. Germline CDR1 SGDLS, CDR2 YYNGEE. The J segment lost 0 bases and the V segment lost 6 bases, leaving 8 bases of the junction unmatched. The CDR3 sequence is 17 residues long. CDR3 loop: CASTPGGLSSGANVLTF. As DNA, the CDR3 is TGTGCCAGCACCCCGGGAGGGCTCAGCTCTGGGGCCAACGTCCTGACTTTC.

In its sample, this clone was seen a few times. V and J are TRBV28 and TRBJ2-2, with D tentatively TRBD1 or TRBD2 (5 bases each). CDR1 is MDHEN and CDR2 is SYDVKM in the germline V gene. The V and J ends lost 2 bases and 10 bases respectively, with 17 bases between them. This CDR3 has 15 residues. CDR3 DNA sequence: TGTGCCAGCAGTTTAGGGGCTAGCCCCGTGGTGGAGCTGTTTTTT. It encodes CASSLGASPVVELFF.

The rearrangement links TRBV28 to TRBJ1-1; possible D gene TRBD1, 6 bases. With 6 bases removed from V and 4 bases from J, the gap between germline ends came to 12 bases. CDR3 length: 13 amino acids. From germline, CDR1 is MDHEN and CDR2 SYDVKM. As DNA, the CDR3 is TGTGCCAGCAGGATGGACAGCCTCACTGAAGCTTTCTTT. Translated, it gives CASRMDSLTEAFF.

The chain links TRBV9 to TRBJ2-1; D not resolved. V lost 0 bases and J 0 bases, leaving 7 bases between the germline ends. The germline CDR1 and CDR2 sequences are SGDLS and YYNGEE. The CDR3 covers 15 residues. In DNA, the CDR3 is TGTGCCAGCAGCGTAGTCCCCAGCTCCTACAATGAGCAGTTCTTC. Translated: CASSVVPSSYNEQFF.

V is TRBV19 and J is TRBJ1-5, with unresolved D. Trimming took 7 bases from V and 1 from J, leaving 11 bases between them. Looked up from germline, CDR1 is LNHDA and CDR2 is SQIVND (reference sequence). The CDR3 runs 14 residues. In nucleotides, the CDR3 is TGTGCCAGTACTCAAAAGGAGAGCAATCAGCCCCAGCATTTT. Its protein product is CASTQKESNQPQHF.

The rearrangement links TRBV2 to TRBJ2-1; perhaps TRBD2 as D (5 bases). CDR3 size: 15 residues. V was trimmed by 4 bases and J by 9 bases, leaving 19 bases between them. CDR1 SNHLY and CDR2 FYNNEI come from the germline V gene. The CDR3 region is CASSALPGGVAEQFF. CDR3 nucleotide sequence: TGTGCCAGCAGTGCCCTACCAGGAGGTGTCGCTGAGCAGTTCTTC.

This clone was seen a single time. The V and J genes are TRBV6-1 and TRBJ1-1; no firm D call. CDR1 MNHNS and CDR2 SASEGT come from the germline V gene. Trimming took 7 bases from V and 1 from J, leaving 16 bases between them. This CDR3 has 15 amino acids. DNA of the CDR3: TGTGCCAGCAAGGGTTCGAGGGCGGAGAACACTGAAGCTTTCTTT. Amino acid sequence: CASKGSRAENTEAFF.

This chain uses TRBV4-1 with TRBJ1-5; possible D gene TRBD1, 6 bases. The CDR3 sequence is 17 residues long. The V and J ends lost 0 bases and 8 bases respectively, with 20 bases between them. CDR1 is MGHRA and CDR2 is YSYEKL in the germline V gene. The CDR3 loop reads CASSQDPQGSVVEPQHF. The CDR3 DNA is TGCGCCAGCAGCCAAGATCCACAGGGCAGTGTAGTAGAGCCCCAGCATTTT.

V gene TRBV30 combines with J gene TRBJ2-4, with a weak D call TRBD2 (6 bases). There are 13 residues in the CDR3. The V gene's germline CDR1 is GTSNPN and CDR2 SVGIG (reference sequence). V was trimmed by 2 bases and J by 5 bases, leaving 10 bases between them. The CDR3 loop is CAWSLGGENIQYF. DNA of the CDR3: TGTGCCTGGAGTCTGGGGGGAGAAAACATTCAGTACTTC.

The chain uses TRBV29-1 and TRBJ2-7; D might be TRBD1 (6 bases). CDR3 size: 14 residues. Germline values: CDR1 SQVTM, CDR2 ANQGSEA. Trimming took off 0 bases at V and 5 bases at J, with 14 bases between the two ends. The CDR3 reads CSVEDRGGGNEQYF. The CDR3 coding sequence is TGCAGCGTTGAAGATCGGGGTGGGGGCAACGAGCAGTACTTC.

This clone was seen once. The gene calls are TRBV6-1 and TRBJ2-1; D is ambiguous. CDR3 length equals 14 residues. Trimming left V 1 base short and J 2 bases short, with 6 bases between. CDR1 and CDR2 from the germline V gene are MNHNS and SASEGT. In DNA form, the CDR3 reads TGTGCCAGCAGTGAAGGGTTGGCCTACAATGAGCAGTTCTTC. It yields the protein CASSEGLAYNEQFF.

V usage is TRBV10-3 and J usage is TRBJ1-1; no firm D call. The CDR3 has 14 residues. The germline CDR1 and CDR2 sequences are ENHRY and SYGVKD. V dropped 1 base and J dropped 3 bases, with 9 bases sitting between them. CDR3 sequence reads: CAISEWSSHTEAFF. The CDR3 DNA reads as TGTGCCATCAGTGAGTGGAGCAGTCACACTGAAGCTTTCTTT.

The chain employs TRBV7-2 and TRBJ1-2; D remains ambiguous. Germline values: CDR1 SGHTA, CDR2 FQGNSA. Trimming removed 5 bases at V and 2 bases at J, with 6 bases between. The CDR3 contains 12 residues. The CDR3 sequence is CASSNTNYGYTF. For the CDR3, the DNA is TGTGCCAGCAGCAACACGAACTATGGCTACACCTTC.

The chain has TRBV15 and TRBJ1-5; TRBD1 is a possible D gene (6 bases). Germline CDR1 reads LNHNV; CDR2 reads YYDKDF (reference sequence). V lost 5 bases and J lost 4, with 9 bases in between. The CDR3 runs to 13 residues. The CDR3 nucleotides read TGTGCCACCAGCGAGGGGGGAAATCAGCCCCAGCATTTT. Protein sequence: CATSEGGNQPQHF. Drawing the rest from reference TRBV15 and TRBJ1-5, the complete variable domain is DAMVIQNPRYQVTQFGKPVTLSCSQTLNHNVMYWYQQKSSQAPKLLFHYYDKDFNNEADTPDNFQSRRPNTSFCFLDIRSPGLGDTAMYLCATSEGGNQPQHFGDGTRLSIL.